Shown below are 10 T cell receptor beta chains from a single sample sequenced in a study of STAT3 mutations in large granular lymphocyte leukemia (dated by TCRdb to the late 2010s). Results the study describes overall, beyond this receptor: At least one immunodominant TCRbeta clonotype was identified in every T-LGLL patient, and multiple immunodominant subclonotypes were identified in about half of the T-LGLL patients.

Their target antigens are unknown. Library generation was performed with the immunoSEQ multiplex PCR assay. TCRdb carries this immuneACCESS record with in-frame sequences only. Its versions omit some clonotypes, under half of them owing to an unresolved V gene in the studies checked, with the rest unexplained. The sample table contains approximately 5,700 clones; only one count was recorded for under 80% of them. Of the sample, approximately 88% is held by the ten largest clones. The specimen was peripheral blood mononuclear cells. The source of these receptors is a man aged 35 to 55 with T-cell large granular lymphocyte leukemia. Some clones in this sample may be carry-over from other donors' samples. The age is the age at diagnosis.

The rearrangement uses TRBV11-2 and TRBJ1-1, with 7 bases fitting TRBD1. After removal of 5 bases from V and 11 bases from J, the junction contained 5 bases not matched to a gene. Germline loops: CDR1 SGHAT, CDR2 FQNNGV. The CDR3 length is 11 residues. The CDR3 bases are TGTGCCAGCAGCCCCCAGGGGGAGGCTTTCTTT. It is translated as CASSPQGEAFF.

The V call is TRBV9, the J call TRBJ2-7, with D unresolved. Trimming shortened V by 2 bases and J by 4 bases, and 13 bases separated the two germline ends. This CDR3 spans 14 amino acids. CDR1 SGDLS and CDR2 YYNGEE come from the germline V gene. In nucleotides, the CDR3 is TGTGCCAGCAGCGTCTCTCTCTTGGGATACGAGCAGTACTTC. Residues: CASSVSLLGYEQYF.

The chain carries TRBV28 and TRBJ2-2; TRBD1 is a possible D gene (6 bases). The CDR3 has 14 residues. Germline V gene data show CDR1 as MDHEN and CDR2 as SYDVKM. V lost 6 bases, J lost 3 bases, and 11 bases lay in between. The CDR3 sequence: CASSSPGDTGELFF. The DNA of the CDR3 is TGTGCCAGCAGCTCTCCAGGGGACACCGGGGAGCTGTTTTTT.

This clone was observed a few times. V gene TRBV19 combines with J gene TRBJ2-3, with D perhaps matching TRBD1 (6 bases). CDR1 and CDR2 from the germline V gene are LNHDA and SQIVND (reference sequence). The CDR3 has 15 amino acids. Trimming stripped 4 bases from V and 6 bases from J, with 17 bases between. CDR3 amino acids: CASSNDRSAMDTQYF. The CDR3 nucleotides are TGTGCCAGTAGTAATGACAGGTCCGCGATGGATACGCAGTATTTT.

The CDR3 DNA follows: TGTGCCAGCATTCCTGACAGACAAGCTTTCTTT. Protein: CASIPDRQAFF. This rearrangement joins TRBV6-1 to TRBJ1-1; perhaps TRBD1 as D (5 bases). Trimming took off 7 bases at V and 9 bases at J, with 12 bases between the two ends. Germline CDR1 reads MNHNS; CDR2 reads SASEGT. The CDR3 has 11 residues.

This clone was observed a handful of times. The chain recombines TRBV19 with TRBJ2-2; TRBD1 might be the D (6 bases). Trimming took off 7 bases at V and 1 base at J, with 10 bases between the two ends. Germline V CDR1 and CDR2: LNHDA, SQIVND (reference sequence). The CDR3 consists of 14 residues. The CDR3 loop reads CASKGTLNTGELFF. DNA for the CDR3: TGTGCCAGTAAAGGGACATTGAACACCGGGGAGCTGTTTTTT.

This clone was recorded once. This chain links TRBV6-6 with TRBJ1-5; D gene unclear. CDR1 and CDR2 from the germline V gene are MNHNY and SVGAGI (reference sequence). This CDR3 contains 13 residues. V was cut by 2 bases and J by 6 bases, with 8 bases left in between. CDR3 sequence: CASSYAAGQPQHF. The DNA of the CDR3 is TGTGCCAGCAGTTACGCGGCTGGTCAGCCCCAGCATTTT.

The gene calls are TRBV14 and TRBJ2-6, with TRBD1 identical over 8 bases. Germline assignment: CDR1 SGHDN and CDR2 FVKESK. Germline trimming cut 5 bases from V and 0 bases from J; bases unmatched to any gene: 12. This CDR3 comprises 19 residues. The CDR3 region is CASSYRTGTGSSGANVLTF. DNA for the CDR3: TGTGCCAGCAGCTACCGGACCGGGACAGGTAGCTCTGGGGCCAACGTCCTGACTTTC.

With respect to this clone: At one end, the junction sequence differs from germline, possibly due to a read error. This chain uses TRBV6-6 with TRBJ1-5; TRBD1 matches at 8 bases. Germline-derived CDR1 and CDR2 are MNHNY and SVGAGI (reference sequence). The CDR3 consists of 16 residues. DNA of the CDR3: TGTGCCAGCAGGGATACAACAGGGGGAAGCAATCAGCCCCATCATTTT. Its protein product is CASRDTTGGSNQPHHF.

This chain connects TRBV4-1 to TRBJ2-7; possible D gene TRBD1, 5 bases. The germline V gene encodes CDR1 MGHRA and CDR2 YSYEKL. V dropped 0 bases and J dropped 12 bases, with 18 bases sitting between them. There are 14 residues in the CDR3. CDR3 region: CASSQEQVGGFPYF. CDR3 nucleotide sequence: TGCGCCAGCAGCCAAGAACAGGTCGGCGGTTTTCCGTACTTC.